This T cell receptor beta chain was recorded in a study of T cells generated in artificial thymic organoids. Study findings and constraints: TCR diversity of organoid-derived CD8 single positive cells matched thymic and naive blood cells. In organoid-derived T cells, V gene usage was not skewed.

The CDR3 totals 11 residues. CDR1 ENHRY and CDR2 SYGVKD come from the germline V gene. V shed 6 bases and J shed 5 bases, with 5 bases lying between them. Reverse primers in the TRAC or TRBC constant regions drove separate semi-nested PCRs for TCRalpha and TCRbeta. TCRdb re-called the 5' RACE reads through MiXCR, storing one row per CDR3 protein. The data show 5,700 or so distinct CDR3 sequences, 20% to 25% seen once. This clonotype is medium-sized within its sample. The target antigen is unknown. Artificial thymic organoids aggregated human hematopoietic stem and progenitor cells with human DLL1-expressing MS5 murine stromal cells. The seeding cells were CD34+CD3- hematopoietic stem and progenitor cells purified by FACS to remove T cells. Total RNA came from approximately 40,000 to 200,000 sorted cells.

The TCR comes from a human donor who gave cord blood stem cells for thymic organoid culture, a cardiac surgery patient who gave postnatal thymus, or a blood donor (not recorded which). The V call is TRBV10-3, the J call TRBJ2-1; D unclear. The material sequenced was naive CD8+ T cells grown in artificial thymic organoids from cord blood stem and progenitor cells. Subset noted: CD3+TCRalphabeta+CD8SP T cells; for blood, CD45RO-CCR7+ naive CD8+ T cells. The CDR3 DNA sequence: TGTGCCATCAGATTGCACAATGAGCAGTTCTTC. Its protein product is CAIRLHNEQFF.